The clone carrying this T cell receptor (beta chain) occurred a few times. The data stem from a study of CD8+ T cells in alopecia areata. cDNA prepared by RNA extraction and subsequent reverse transcription served as the template for sequencing. Sequencing was performed with immunoSEQ multiplex PCR; in TCRdb, only in-frame clones are kept and a portion is missing. The table lists around 98,000 clones, 40% to 45% of them singletons, with roughly 0.79% in the top ten. The sequence was obtained from a human donor with alopecia areata. The specimen sequenced was CD4+ T cells sorted from blood.

The CDR3 is CASSPNGPKAGNEQFF. CDR3 nucleotide sequence: TGTGCCAGCAGCCCAAACGGACCCAAAGCGGGTAATGAGCAGTTCTTC. The chain links TRBV7-2 to TRBJ2-1; D may be TRBD2 (6 bases). Trimming pared 5 bases from V and 7 bases from J, leaving 21 bases between. Germline CDR1 SGHTA, CDR2 FQGNSA. This CDR3 is 16 amino acids long.